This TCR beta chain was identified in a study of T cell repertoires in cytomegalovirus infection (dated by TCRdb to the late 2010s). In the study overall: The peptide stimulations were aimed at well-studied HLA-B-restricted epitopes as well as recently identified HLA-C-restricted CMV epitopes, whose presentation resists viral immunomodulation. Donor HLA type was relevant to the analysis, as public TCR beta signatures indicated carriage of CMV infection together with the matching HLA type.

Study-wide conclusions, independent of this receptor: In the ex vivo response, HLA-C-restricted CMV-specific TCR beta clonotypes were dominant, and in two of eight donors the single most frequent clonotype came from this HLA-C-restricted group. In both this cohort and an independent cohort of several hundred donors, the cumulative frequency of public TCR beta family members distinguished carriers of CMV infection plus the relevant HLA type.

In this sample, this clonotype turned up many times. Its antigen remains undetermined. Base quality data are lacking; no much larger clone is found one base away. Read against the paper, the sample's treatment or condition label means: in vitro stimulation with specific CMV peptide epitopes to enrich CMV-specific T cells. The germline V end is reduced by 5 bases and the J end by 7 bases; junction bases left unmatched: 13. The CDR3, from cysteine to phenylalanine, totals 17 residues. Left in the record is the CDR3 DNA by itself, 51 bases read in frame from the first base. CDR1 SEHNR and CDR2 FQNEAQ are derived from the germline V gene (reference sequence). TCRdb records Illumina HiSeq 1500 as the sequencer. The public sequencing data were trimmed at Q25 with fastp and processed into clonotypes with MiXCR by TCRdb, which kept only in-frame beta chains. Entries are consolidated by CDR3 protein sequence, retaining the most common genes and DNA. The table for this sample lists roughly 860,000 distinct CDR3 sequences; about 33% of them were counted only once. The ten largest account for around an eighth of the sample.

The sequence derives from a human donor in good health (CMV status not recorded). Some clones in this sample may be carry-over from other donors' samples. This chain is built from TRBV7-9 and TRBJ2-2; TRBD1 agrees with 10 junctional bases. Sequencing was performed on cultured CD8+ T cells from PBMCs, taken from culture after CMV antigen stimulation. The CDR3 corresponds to CASSAPGQGFGGGELFF. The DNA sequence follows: TGTGCCAGCAGCGCCCCGGGACAGGGGTTTGGCGGCGGGGAGCTGTTTTTT.